The clone carrying this TCR beta chain was counted a few times. This CDR3 has 15 residues. With 2 bases removed from V and 7 bases from J, the gap between germline ends came to 14 bases. Germline V CDR1 and CDR2: KGHSH, LQKENI. The sample is drawn from a study of response to subunit inactivated influenza vaccine. In TCRdb, the RT-PCR reads were re-called with MiXCR into one record per CDR3 protein. Seen here are 400,000 to 650,000 distinct CDR3 sequences, 7.2% observed once, and the top ten hold around 12%. This clonotype was obtained from a man aged 45 to 75 who received an inactivated influenza vaccine. This rearrangement joins TRBV18 to TRBJ2-2; D may be TRBD2 (6 bases). Sequences were derived from PBMCs from blood, sampled approximately 25 months after vaccination. In nucleotides, the CDR3 is TGTGCCAGCTCACCATCCAGCGGGCAAAACGGGGAGCTGTTTTTT. Encoded protein: CASSPSSGQNGELFF.